These 5 T cell receptor beta chains share one sample of origin, sequenced in a study of technical replicates of blood from several donors. Only in-frame clones appear in the TCRdb table, and some are missing; sequencing was by immunoSEQ multiplex PCR. The sample contains some 94,000 clones, about 95% of which appear only once. Specimen: T cells isolated from PBMCs. The receptor set was obtained from a human donor in good health.

This chain uses TRBV7-6 with TRBJ1-4, with TRBD1 as a possible D gene (6 bases). Trimming stripped 5 bases from V and 3 bases from J, with 10 bases between. The CDR3 runs to 14 residues. The germline CDR1 and CDR2 sequences are SGHVS and FNYEAQ. The CDR3 protein is CASSTQGANEKLFF. The CDR3 nucleotides read TGTGCCAGCAGCACACAGGGAGCTAATGAAAAACTGTTTTTT.

This clone has only one observation. J is TRBJ1-4 and V is TRBV5-1; D perhaps matches TRBD1 (6 bases). Germline CDR1 reads SGHRS; CDR2 reads YFSETQ. V lost 3 bases to trimming and J lost 0 bases, with 12 bases between them. CDR3 length equals 16 residues. The CDR3 nucleotides are TGCGCCAGCAGCTCCCGTGGGGGCCCAACTAATGAAAAACTGTTTTTT. Protein product: CASSSRGGPTNEKLFF.

This clone has a handful of counts. The J gene is TRBJ1-5, the V gene TRBV27; the match to TRBD1 covers 7 bases. The CDR3 has 14 amino acids. Trimming cost V 5 bases and J 7 bases; bases outside gene matches: 8. CDR1 and CDR2 from the germline V gene are MNHEY and SMNVEV (reference sequence). The CDR3 sequence: CASSPGQVVQPQHF. The DNA for the CDR3 is TGTGCCAGCAGTCCCGGACAGGTAGTACAGCCCCAGCATTTT.

The V and J genes are TRBV5-4 and TRBJ2-5; possible D gene TRBD1, 5 bases. This CDR3 spans 16 amino acids. Trimming left V 2 bases short and J 2 bases short, with 16 bases between. Germline CDR1 SGHNT, CDR2 YYREEE (reference sequence). In DNA form, the CDR3 reads TGTGCCAGCAGCTTCTCCCAGGGTGAGCCGCAAGAGACCCAGTACTTC. This encodes CASSFSQGEPQETQYF.

CDR3 sequence reads: CASSRGSFYEQYF. CDR3 coding DNA: TGTGCCAGCAGCCGGGGATCTTTCTACGAGCAGTACTTC. The chain links TRBV7-3 to TRBJ2-7; TRBD2 is a possible D gene (5 bases). The CDR3 runs to 13 residues. CDR1 SGHTA and CDR2 FQGTGA come from the germline V gene. Trimming cost V 5 bases and J 3 bases, with 11 bases left between them.